One sample yielded the 30 T cell receptor beta chains listed below, sequenced in a study of T cell responses to AZD1222 COVID-19 vaccine (dated by TCRdb to 2020 to 2022). The library was produced with the immunoSEQ multiplex PCR assay. TCRdb provides this immuneACCESS table in a form limited to in-frame rearrangements. Some clones are lacking; in checked studies, under half of them reflect an unresolved V gene, and why the rest are absent is not known. This sample has about 93,000 clones in its table, and over 80% of those were observed once. The ten top clones hold 16% of the sample. The sample's time point label, decoded: baseline before first vaccination. Sample: peripheral blood, taken on day 0 of AZD1222 vaccination. These receptors came from an adult in good health.

The sample holds a few counts of this clone. The V call is TRBV5-1, the J call TRBJ2-3, with D uncertain. V lost 3 bases and J lost 6, with 14 bases in between. CDR3 length: 14 residues. Germline V gene lookup returns CDR1 SGHRS and CDR2 YFSETQ. The CDR3 region has the DNA TGCGCCAGCAGCTCCCGCGTGCACCGGGATACGCAGTATTTT. Translated: CASSSRVHRDTQYF.

The genes are TRBV28 and TRBJ2-1; 10 positions match TRBD2. The V and J ends lost 3 bases and 9 bases, in that order; junction bases with no gene match: 8. The CDR3 spans 15 residues. The V gene's germline CDR1 is MDHEN and CDR2 SYDVKM. CDR3 residues: CASSLDLAGAGEQFF. The CDR3 region has the DNA TGTGCCAGCAGTTTGGACCTAGCGGGGGCGGGTGAGCAGTTCTTC.

A single count supports this clone. The chain carries TRBV27 and TRBJ2-2; no clear D. The CDR3 is made up of 13 amino acids. Looked up from germline, CDR1 is MNHEY and CDR2 is SMNVEV (reference sequence). The ends were cut back, 5 bases at V and 6 bases at J, with 10 bases in the middle. CDR3 bases: TGTGCCAGCAGTCGGAAGGGTGCCGGGGAGCTGTTTTTT. Protein sequence: CASSRKGAGELFF.

This chain joins TRBV5-1 and TRBJ2-2, with a weak D call TRBD2 (6 bases). V was cut by 4 bases and J by 3 bases, with 22 bases left in between. The CDR3 has 18 amino acids. The germline CDR1 and CDR2 sequences are SGHRS and YFSETQ. CDR3 residues: CASSSPRGGMIDTGELFF. In nucleotides, the CDR3 is TGCGCCAGCAGCAGCCCACGGGGCGGGATGATTGACACCGGGGAGCTGTTTTTT.

The J gene is TRBJ1-5, the V gene TRBV28, with no clear D. Looked up from germline, CDR1 is MDHEN and CDR2 is SYDVKM. Trimming took 2 bases from V and 8 from J, leaving 7 bases between them. The CDR3 is 12 residues long. The CDR3 sequence: CASSLRSEPQHF. The CDR3 DNA is TGTGCCAGCAGTTTACGTTCAGAGCCCCAGCATTTT.

The genes are TRBV28 and TRBJ2-1; 7 nucleotides align to TRBD1. CDR3 length equals 15 residues. With V trimmed by 6 bases and J by 4 bases, 9 bases remained unmatched. Germline V gives CDR1 MDHEN, CDR2 SYDVKM. CDR3 nucleotide sequence: TGTGCCAGCAGCTATCGACAGGGCGCTTACAATGAGCAGTTCTTC. It yields the protein CASSYRQGAYNEQFF.

This chain links TRBV18 with TRBJ2-1; the D gene is possibly TRBD1 (6 bases). Per germline, CDR1 KGHSH and CDR2 LQKENI. The CDR3 spans 14 residues. Trimming removed 3 bases at V and 4 bases at J, with 10 bases between. In DNA, the CDR3 is TGTGCCAGCTCACCGACGGACAGATACAATGAGCAGTTCTTC. Amino acid sequence: CASSPTDRYNEQFF.

The chain has TRBV19 and TRBJ2-7; D is possibly TRBD1 (5 bases). V lost 4 bases to trimming and J lost 2 bases, with 9 bases between them. Germline V CDR1 and CDR2: LNHDA, SQIVND (reference sequence). This CDR3 has 13 amino acids. Here the CDR3 DNA reads TGTGCCAGTAGTACGACAGTCGCCTACGAGCAGTACTTC. Translated: CASSTTVAYEQYF.

The rearrangement joins TRBV5-4 to TRBJ1-6, with 9 bases fitting TRBD1. J gave up 9 bases and V 9 bases, and 7 bases lay outside the gene matches. Germline CDR1 reads SGHNT; CDR2 reads YYREEE (reference sequence). The CDR3 length is 13 residues. The CDR3 DNA follows: TGTGCCATCTCGGACAGGGGAGGTTCACCCCTCCACTTT. Translating gives CAISDRGGSPLHF.

The chain joins TRBV27 to TRBJ1-5; 10 bases match TRBD1. This CDR3 has 16 amino acids. Trimming took 6 bases from V and 0 from J; bases not matched to a gene: 5. CDR1 and CDR2 (germline): MNHEY, SMNVEV (reference sequence). CDR3 sequence (DNA): TGTGCCAGCAGCAGGACAGGGGGGCATAGCAATCAGCCCCAGCATTTT. Protein sequence: CASSRTGGHSNQPQHF.

The chain carries TRBV10-3 and TRBJ2-7, with 8 nucleotides matching TRBD2. V lost 4 bases to trimming and J lost 0 bases; unmatched junction nucleotides: 8. The CDR3 runs to 16 residues. From germline, CDR1 is ENHRY and CDR2 SYGVKD. The CDR3 region has the DNA TGTGCCATCAGTGTGGCGGGAGGCCAGATCTCCTACGAGCAGTACTTC. Translating gives CAISVAGGQISYEQYF.

The chain couples TRBV29-1 to TRBJ2-5; D is undetermined. The V end was cut by 2 bases, the J end by 0 bases, with 10 bases between. Germline CDR1 SQVTM, CDR2 ANQGSEA. The CDR3 sequence is 14 residues long. The CDR3 loop is CSVERREHQETQYF. CDR3 sequence (DNA): TGCAGCGTTGAACGCCGAGAACACCAAGAGACCCAGTACTTC.

The V call is TRBV7-9, the J call TRBJ2-2, with unresolved D. Germline CDR1 and CDR2: SEHNR and FQNEAQ (reference sequence). There are 15 residues in the CDR3. Trimming took 1 base from V and 2 from J, leaving 8 bases between them. CDR3 nucleotide sequence: TGTGCCAGCAGCTTAGAACCCGTAAACACCGGGGAGCTGTTTTTT. Translated, it gives CASSLEPVNTGELFF.

The chain's CDR3 is CASSQGLKDQPQHF. The CDR3 region has the DNA TGTGCCAGCAGCCAAGGACTAAAGGATCAGCCCCAGCATTTT. This sequence joins TRBV4-2 and TRBJ1-5; unclear D gene. Per germline, CDR1 LGHNA and CDR2 YNFKEQ. The CDR3 extends over 14 amino acids. With 1 base removed from V and 5 bases from J, the gap between germline ends came to 9 bases.

In the case of this clone: The germline gene is not matched at one end of the junction; a read error may be the cause. The chain couples TRBV18 to TRBJ1-4; D unresolved. The CDR3 is made up of 15 amino acids. Germline lookup yields CDR1 KGHSH and CDR2 LQKENI. The CDR3 nucleotides are TGTGCCAGCTCATCACCTTATAGGAGTAATGAAAAACTGTTTTTT. This codes for CASSSPYRSNEKLFF.

The V call is TRBV11-1, the J call TRBJ1-1; 7 bases align to TRBD1. The CDR3 loop spans 13 amino acids. Germline V gives CDR1 SGHAT, CDR2 FQDESV (reference sequence). Trimming cost V 9 bases and J 0 bases; bases outside gene matches: 4. The CDR3: CASWDSLNTEAFF. The CDR3 region has the DNA TGTGCCAGTTGGGACAGCTTGAACACTGAAGCTTTCTTT.

This rearrangement joins TRBV3-1 (or the pseudogene TRBV3-2) to TRBJ2-2, with 10 positions matching TRBD1. Trimming took 5 bases from V and 5 from J; bases not matched to a gene: 2. CDR3 length: 14 amino acids. The germline gives CDR1 LGHDT, CDR2 YNNKEL (reference sequence). The DNA for the CDR3 is TGTGCCAGCAGCGAGGGACAGGGGACCGGGGAGCTGTTTTTT. This translates into CASSEGQGTGELFF.

The chain couples TRBV11-2 to TRBJ2-7; D is undetermined. Per the germline V gene, CDR1 is SGHAT and CDR2 is FQNNGV. This CDR3 comprises 16 residues. The V end was cut by 1 base, the J end by 5 bases, with 18 bases between. This CDR3 reads CASSLVPDKPLDEQYF. The DNA of the CDR3 is TGTGCCAGCAGCTTAGTTCCCGACAAACCCCTCGACGAGCAGTACTTC.

The chain couples TRBV4-2 to TRBJ2-7, with a possible D match to TRBD2 (5 bases). V lost 3 bases, J lost 6 bases, and 21 bases lay in between. The CDR3 loop spans 16 amino acids. Germline loops: CDR1 LGHNA, CDR2 YNFKEQ. The CDR3: CASSQVITGSVSEQYF. CDR3 DNA: TGTGCCAGCAGCCAGGTAATTACGGGAAGCGTATCCGAGCAGTACTTC.

This clone turned up a few times. This chain connects TRBV5-1 to TRBJ1-5, with D unresolved. Germline V gene sequence: CDR1 SGHRS, CDR2 YFSETQ. CDR3 length equals 16 residues. The V end lost 0 bases, the J end lost 1 base, and 11 bases lay between the germline ends. The CDR3 DNA follows: TGCGCCAGCAGCTTGGCTGGTAGTTGGAGCAATCAGCCCCAGCATTTT. This translates into CASSLAGSWSNQPQHF.

The rearrangement joins TRBV28 to TRBJ2-1; the D is unclear. CDR3 length: 13 residues. Germline assignment: CDR1 MDHEN and CDR2 SYDVKM. V lost 4 bases and J lost 6, with 10 bases in between. This CDR3 reads CASSSRVGNEQFF. The CDR3 coding sequence is TGTGCCAGCAGTTCTCGCGTGGGCAATGAGCAGTTCTTC.

This clone was recorded only once. J is TRBJ1-1 and V is TRBV11-2; 9 positions match TRBD1. Germline V gene sequence: CDR1 SGHAT, CDR2 FQNNGV. Trimming removed 5 bases from V and 4 bases from J; junction bases left unmatched: 8. The CDR3 runs 15 residues. The CDR3 loop is CASSTTGGFVTEAFF. For the CDR3, the DNA is TGTGCCAGCAGCACAACAGGGGGCTTTGTCACTGAAGCTTTCTTT.

V gene TRBV7-6 combines with J gene TRBJ2-1; the match to TRBD2 covers 10 bases. Germline V gene data show CDR1 as SGHVS and CDR2 as FNYEAQ. V lost 7 bases and J lost 9; bases outside the gene matches: 12. The CDR3 covers 15 residues. This CDR3 is CASKRTSGRLSEQFF. In DNA form, the CDR3 reads TGTGCCAGCAAGAGGACTAGCGGTAGGCTCAGTGAGCAGTTCTTC.

CDR3 nucleotide sequence: TGTGCCTGGGAACAGGACTCTGGAAACACCATATATTTT. It translates to CAWEQDSGNTIYF. J is TRBJ1-3 and V is TRBV30; D might be TRBD1 (5 bases). Germline CDR1 and CDR2: GTSNPN and SVGIG (reference sequence). The CDR3 extends over 13 amino acids. V lost 5 bases and J lost 0, with 8 bases in between.

The rearrangement links TRBV6-5 to TRBJ2-7; 7 nucleotides line up with TRBD1. The J segment lost 3 bases and the V segment lost 5 bases, leaving 10 bases of the junction unmatched. The CDR3 sequence is 15 residues long. In germline, CDR1 is MNHEY, CDR2 SVGAGI. The CDR3 is CASSNRGSGVYEQYF. The DNA of the CDR3 is TGTGCCAGCAGTAACAGGGGTTCCGGGGTCTACGAGCAGTACTTC.

In this sample, this clone turned up a few times. The CDR3 spells CASIQGSSYEQYF. The CDR3 region has the DNA TGTGCCAGCATACAGGGGAGCTCCTACGAGCAGTACTTC. The V and J genes are TRBV5-6 and TRBJ2-7; 7 positions match TRBD1. Trimming cost V 6 bases and J 0 bases; bases outside gene matches: 3. The germline V gene encodes CDR1 SGHDT and CDR2 YYEEEE. There are 13 residues in the CDR3.

The chain uses TRBV5-1 and TRBJ2-7; 7 nucleotides align to TRBD2. Looked up from germline, CDR1 is SGHRS and CDR2 is YFSETQ. This CDR3 region has 13 residues. The junction had 7 bases not matched to a gene; V was cut back by 0 bases and J by 10 bases. The DNA of the CDR3 is TGCGCCAGCAGCTTGGAGCAGGGAGGGGTTCAGTACTTC. Protein: CASSLEQGGVQYF.

This chain joins TRBV10-3 and TRBJ1-1, with D uncertain. The CDR3 contains 13 residues. Trimming shortened V by 2 bases and J by 1 base, and 5 bases separated the two germline ends. CDR1 and CDR2 (germline): ENHRY, SYGVKD. The CDR3 DNA is TGTGCCATCAGTGAGCATCCGAACACTGAAGCTTTCTTT. This translates into CAISEHPNTEAFF.

The chain recombines TRBV11-1 with TRBJ2-5, with TRBD2 matching 11 bases. This CDR3 has 16 residues. J lost 3 bases, V lost 5 bases, and 8 bases had no gene match. Germline CDR1 reads SGHAT; CDR2 reads FQDESV (reference sequence). This CDR3 reads CASSRRLAGNKETQYF. CDR3 nucleotide sequence: TGTGCCAGCAGCCGCCGACTAGCGGGAAATAAAGAGACCCAGTACTTC.

This CDR3 is CASSGMSTGFNEKLFF. DNA of the CDR3: TGTGCCAGCAGTGGCATGAGTACGGGGTTCAACGAAAAACTGTTTTTT. V and J are TRBV25-1 and TRBJ1-4; D not resolved. The CDR3 is 16 amino acids. Trimming removed 4 bases from V and 8 bases from J, with 20 bases in between. Germline assignment: CDR1 MGHDK and CDR2 SYGVNS.